This entry lists 4 T cell receptor beta chains sequenced from one sample in a study of T cells after yellow fever vaccination. TCRdb reprocessed the 5' RACE reads with MiXCR, giving one entry per CDR3 protein. The sample has about 130,000 distinct CDR3 sequences, about 7% seen once. The sequencing here drew on CD4+ T cells sorted from PBMCs, taken 10 days after the yellow fever booster vaccination. Every receptor here comes from a man younger than 40 who received the YFV17D yellow fever vaccine.

At least ten counts were recorded for this clonotype. The CDR3 reads CASSLGGTGSYNEQFF. The CDR3 region has the DNA TGTGCCAGCAGTTTAGGGGGGACAGGCTCCTACAATGAGCAGTTCTTC. This sequence joins TRBV12-3 or TRBV12-4 and TRBJ2-1, with TRBD1 identical over 8 bases. The CDR3 sequence is 16 residues long. V trimming: 1 base; J trimming: 0 bases; junction bases outside the gene matches: 2.

This clonotype was observed at least ten times. The chain combines TRBV28 with TRBJ2-4; D is possibly TRBD1 (6 bases). Trimming cost V 4 bases and J 0 bases, with 13 bases left between them. This CDR3 is built from 16 residues. Germline-derived CDR1 and CDR2 are MDHEN and SYDVKM. The CDR3 loop reads CASSSRQAKAKNIQYF. CDR3 coding DNA: TGTGCCAGCAGTTCTAGACAGGCTAAAGCCAAAAACATTCAGTACTTC.

With regard to this clonotype: Lacking the conserved final phenylalanine or tryptophan, this CDR3 likely reflects a read error. The chain combines TRBV7-8 with TRBJ2-1; possible D gene TRBD2, 5 bases. The length of the CDR3 is 14 residues. The germline V and J ends were trimmed by 5 bases and 0 bases, with 8 bases remaining between them. CDR1 and CDR2 (germline): SGHVS, FQNEAQ. The CDR3 reads CASSRGSSYNEQFS. DNA of the CDR3: TGTGCCAGCAGCCGGGGAAGCTCCTACAATGAGCAGTTCTCC.

This clonotype appeared many times. The chain recombines TRBV20-1 with TRBJ1-2, with a tentative D call TRBD1 (6 bases). Germline CDR1 DFQATT, CDR2 SNEGSKA (reference sequence). Trimming stripped 3 bases from V and 3 bases from J, with 32 bases between. This CDR3 is built from 20 residues. The CDR3, as DNA: TGCAGTGCTAGTCTCAATAGCATTAGGGGGGGGCGGCTAACTTACTATGGCTACACCTTC. Residues: CSASLNSIRGGRLTYYGYTF.